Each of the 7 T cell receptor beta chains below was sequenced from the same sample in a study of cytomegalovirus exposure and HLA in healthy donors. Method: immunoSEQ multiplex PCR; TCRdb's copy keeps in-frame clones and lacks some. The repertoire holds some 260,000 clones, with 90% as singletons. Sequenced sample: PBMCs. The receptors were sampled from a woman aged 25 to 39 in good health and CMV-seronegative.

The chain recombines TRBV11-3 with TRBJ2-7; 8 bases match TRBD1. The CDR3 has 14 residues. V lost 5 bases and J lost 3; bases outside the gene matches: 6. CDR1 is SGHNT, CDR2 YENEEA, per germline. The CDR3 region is CASSPRTGSYEQYF. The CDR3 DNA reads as TGTGCCAGCAGCCCCAGGACAGGGAGCTACGAGCAGTACTTC.

The CDR3 DNA follows: TGTGCCAGTAGTATCGACCTCGGGGACTACTACAATGAGCAGTTCTTC. Protein product: CASSIDLGDYYNEQFF. The chain uses TRBV19 and TRBJ2-1; 7 bases are shared with TRBD2. Per germline, CDR1 LNHDA and CDR2 SQIVND (reference sequence). The CDR3 runs 16 residues. The ends lost 3 bases at V and 3 bases at J; junction bases unmatched: 8.

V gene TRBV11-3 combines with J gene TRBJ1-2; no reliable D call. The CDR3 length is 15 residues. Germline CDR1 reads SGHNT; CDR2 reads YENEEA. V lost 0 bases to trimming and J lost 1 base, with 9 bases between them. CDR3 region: CASSLDGLNNYGYTF. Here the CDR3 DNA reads TGTGCCAGCAGCTTAGATGGGCTTAATAACTATGGCTACACCTTC.

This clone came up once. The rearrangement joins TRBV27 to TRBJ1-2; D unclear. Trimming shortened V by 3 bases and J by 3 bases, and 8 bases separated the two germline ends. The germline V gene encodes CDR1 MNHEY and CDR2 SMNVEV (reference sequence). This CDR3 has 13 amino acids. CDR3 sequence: CASSFTPDYGYTF. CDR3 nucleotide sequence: TGTGCCAGCAGTTTCACTCCCGACTATGGCTACACCTTC.

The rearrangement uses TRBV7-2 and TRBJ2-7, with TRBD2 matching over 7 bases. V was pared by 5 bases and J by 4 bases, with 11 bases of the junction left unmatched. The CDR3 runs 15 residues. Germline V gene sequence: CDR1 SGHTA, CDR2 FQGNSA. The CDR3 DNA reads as TGTGCCAGCAGCACCGATCTGGCGGGAGCATACGAGCAGTACTTC. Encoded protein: CASSTDLAGAYEQYF.

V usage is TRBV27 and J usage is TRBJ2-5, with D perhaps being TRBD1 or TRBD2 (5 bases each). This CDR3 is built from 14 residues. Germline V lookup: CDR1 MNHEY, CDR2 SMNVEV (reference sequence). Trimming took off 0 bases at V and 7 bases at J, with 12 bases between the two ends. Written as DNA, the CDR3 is TGTGCCAGCAGTTTATCGGGGGTGGTAGGGACCCAGTACTTC. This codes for CASSLSGVVGTQYF.

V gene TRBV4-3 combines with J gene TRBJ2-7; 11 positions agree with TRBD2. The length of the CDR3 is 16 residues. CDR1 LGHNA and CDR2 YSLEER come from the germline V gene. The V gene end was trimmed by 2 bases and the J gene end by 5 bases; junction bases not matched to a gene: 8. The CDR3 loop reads CASSQRGTSGVHEQYF. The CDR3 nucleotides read TGCGCCAGCAGCCAACGAGGGACTAGCGGAGTCCACGAGCAGTACTTC.